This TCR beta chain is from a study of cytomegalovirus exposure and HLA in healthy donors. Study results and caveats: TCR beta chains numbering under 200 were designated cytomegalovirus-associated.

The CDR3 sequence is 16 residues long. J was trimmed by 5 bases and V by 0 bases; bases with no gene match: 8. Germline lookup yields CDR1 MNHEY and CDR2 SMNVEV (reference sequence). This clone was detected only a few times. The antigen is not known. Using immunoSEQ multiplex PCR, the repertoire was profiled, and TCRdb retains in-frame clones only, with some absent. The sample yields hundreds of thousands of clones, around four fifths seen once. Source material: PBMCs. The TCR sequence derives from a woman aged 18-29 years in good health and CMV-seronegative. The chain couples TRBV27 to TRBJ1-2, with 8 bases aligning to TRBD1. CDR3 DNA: TGTGCCAGCAGTTTATCAGTAGACAGGGGATTGTATGGCTACACCTTC. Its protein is CASSLSVDRGLYGYTF.